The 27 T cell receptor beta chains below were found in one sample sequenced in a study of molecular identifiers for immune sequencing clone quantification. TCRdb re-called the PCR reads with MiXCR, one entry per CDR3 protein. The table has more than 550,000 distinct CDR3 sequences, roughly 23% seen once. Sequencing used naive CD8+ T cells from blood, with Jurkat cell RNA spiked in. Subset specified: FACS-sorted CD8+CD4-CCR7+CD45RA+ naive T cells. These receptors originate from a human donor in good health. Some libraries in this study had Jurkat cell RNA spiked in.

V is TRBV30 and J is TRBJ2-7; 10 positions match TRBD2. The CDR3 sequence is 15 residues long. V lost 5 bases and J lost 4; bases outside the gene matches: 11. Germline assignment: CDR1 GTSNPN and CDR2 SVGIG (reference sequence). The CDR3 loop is CAWGESSGSIYEQYF. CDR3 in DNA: TGTGCCTGGGGTGAATCTAGCGGGAGTATTTACGAGCAGTACTTC.

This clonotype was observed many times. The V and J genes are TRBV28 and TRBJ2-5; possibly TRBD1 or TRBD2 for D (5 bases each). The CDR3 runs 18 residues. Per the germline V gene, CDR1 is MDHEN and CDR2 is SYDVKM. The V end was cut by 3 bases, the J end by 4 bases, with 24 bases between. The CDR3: CASSLLGLYGTVSETQYF. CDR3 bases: TGTGCCAGCAGTTTGTTGGGTCTTTACGGGACGGTTTCAGAGACCCAGTACTTC.

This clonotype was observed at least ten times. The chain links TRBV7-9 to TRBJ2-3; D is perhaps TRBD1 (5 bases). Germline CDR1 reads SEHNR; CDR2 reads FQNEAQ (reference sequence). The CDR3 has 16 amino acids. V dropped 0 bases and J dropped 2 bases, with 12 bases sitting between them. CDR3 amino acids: CASSLAWGGSTDTQYF. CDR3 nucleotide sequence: TGTGCCAGCAGCTTAGCGTGGGGCGGATCCACAGATACGCAGTATTTT.

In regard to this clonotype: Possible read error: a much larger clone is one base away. The CDR3 region has the DNA TGTGCCAGCAGTTACTCACCCACAGGAACCTTGATCTCGAACACTGAAGCTTTCTTT. Translation gives CASSYSPTGTLISNTEAFF. The V and J genes are TRBV6-2 or TRBV6-3 and TRBJ1-1; TRBD1 is a possible D gene (5 bases). Trimming removed 0 bases from V and 1 base from J, with 21 bases in between. The CDR3 sequence is 19 residues long. The germline V gene encodes CDR1 MNHEY and CDR2 SVGEGT.

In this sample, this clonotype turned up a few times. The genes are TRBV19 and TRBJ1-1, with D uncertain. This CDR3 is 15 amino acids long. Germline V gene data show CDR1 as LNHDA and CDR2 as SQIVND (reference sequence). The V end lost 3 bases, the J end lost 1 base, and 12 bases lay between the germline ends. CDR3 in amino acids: CASSINSASNTEAFF. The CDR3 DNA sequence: TGTGCCAGTAGTATTAATTCAGCGTCGAACACTGAAGCTTTCTTT. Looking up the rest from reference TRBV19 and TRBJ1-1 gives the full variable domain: DGGITQSPKYLFRKEGQNVTLSCEQNLNHDAMYWYRQDPGQGLRLIYYSQIVNDFQKGDIAEGYSVSREKKESFPLTVTSAQKNPTAFYLCASSINSASNTEAFFGQGTRLTVV.

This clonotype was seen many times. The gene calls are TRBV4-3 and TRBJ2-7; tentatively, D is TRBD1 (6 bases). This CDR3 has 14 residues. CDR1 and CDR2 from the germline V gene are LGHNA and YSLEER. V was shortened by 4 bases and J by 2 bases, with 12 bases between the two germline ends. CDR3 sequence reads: CASSRRDIPYEQYF. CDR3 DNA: TGCGCCAGCAGCCGAAGGGACATCCCCTACGAGCAGTACTTC.

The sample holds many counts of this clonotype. CDR3 nucleotides: TGTGCCAGCAGTTGGAGGGGTCAAACTGAAGCTTTCTTT. Translating it yields CASSWRGQTEAFF. This rearrangement joins TRBV28 to TRBJ1-1; the D gene is possibly TRBD1 (5 bases). CDR3 size: 13 residues. The V end was cut by 4 bases, the J end by 5 bases, with 11 bases between. Germline CDR1 reads MDHEN; CDR2 reads SYDVKM.

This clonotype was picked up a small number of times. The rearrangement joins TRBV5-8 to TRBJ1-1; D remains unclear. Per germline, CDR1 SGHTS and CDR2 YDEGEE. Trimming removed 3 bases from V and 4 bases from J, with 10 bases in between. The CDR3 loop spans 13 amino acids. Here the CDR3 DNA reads TGTGCCAGCAGCTCCTTCGGACTCACTGAAGCTTTCTTT. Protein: CASSSFGLTEAFF.

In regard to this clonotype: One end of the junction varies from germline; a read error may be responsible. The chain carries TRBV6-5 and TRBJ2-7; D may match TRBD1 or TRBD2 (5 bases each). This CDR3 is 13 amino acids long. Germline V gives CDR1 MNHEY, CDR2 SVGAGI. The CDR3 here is CASSEGLAYGQYF. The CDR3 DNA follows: TGTGCCAGCAGTGAGGGGTTAGCCTACGGGCAGTACTTC.

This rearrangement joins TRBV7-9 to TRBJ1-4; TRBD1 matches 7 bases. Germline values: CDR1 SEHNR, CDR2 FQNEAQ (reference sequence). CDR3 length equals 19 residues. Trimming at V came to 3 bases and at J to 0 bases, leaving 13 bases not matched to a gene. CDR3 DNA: TGTGCCAGCAGCTTCCCCACAACAGGGGATGGTTCAACTAATGAAAAACTGTTTTTT. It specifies CASSFPTTGDGSTNEKLFF.

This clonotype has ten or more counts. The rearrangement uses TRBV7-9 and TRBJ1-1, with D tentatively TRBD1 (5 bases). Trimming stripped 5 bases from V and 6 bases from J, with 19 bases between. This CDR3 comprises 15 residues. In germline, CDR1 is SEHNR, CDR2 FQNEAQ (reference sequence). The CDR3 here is CASSTTGGLIAEAFF. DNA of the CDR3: TGTGCCAGCAGCACTACAGGTGGGCTGATAGCTGAAGCTTTCTTT.

CDR3 sequence (DNA): TGCGCCAGCAGGGACGGTTCCTCCACAGATACGCAGTATTTT. Amino acid sequence: CASRDGSSTDTQYF. V and J are TRBV4-1 and TRBJ2-3; D is uncertain. This CDR3 has 14 amino acids. The ends were cut back, 6 bases at V and 2 bases at J, with 12 bases in the middle. The germline V gene has CDR1 MGHRA and CDR2 YSYEKL.

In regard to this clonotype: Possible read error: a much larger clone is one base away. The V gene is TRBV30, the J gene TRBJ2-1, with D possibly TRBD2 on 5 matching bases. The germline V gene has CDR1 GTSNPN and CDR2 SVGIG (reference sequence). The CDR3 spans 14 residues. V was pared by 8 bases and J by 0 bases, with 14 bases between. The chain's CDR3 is CARNTGISYNEQFF. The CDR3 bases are TGTGCCAGGAACACCGGGATCTCCTACAATGAGCAGTTCTTC.

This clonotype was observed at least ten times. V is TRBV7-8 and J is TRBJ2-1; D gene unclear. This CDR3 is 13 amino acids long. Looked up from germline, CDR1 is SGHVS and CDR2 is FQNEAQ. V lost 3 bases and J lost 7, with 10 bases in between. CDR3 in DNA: TGTGCCAGCAGCTTCCCCAGTGGTAATGAGCAGTTCTTC. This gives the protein CASSFPSGNEQFF.

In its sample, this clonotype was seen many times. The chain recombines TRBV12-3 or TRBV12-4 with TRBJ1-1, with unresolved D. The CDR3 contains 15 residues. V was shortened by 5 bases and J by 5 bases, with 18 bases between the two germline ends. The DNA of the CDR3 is TGTGCCAGCAGTCTTACCCGGGTCTCGGGGACTGAAGCTTTCTTT. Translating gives CASSLTRVSGTEAFF.

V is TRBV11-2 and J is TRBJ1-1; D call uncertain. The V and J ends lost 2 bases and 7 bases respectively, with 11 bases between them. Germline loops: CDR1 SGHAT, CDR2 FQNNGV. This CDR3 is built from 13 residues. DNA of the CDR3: TGTGCCAGCAGCTTACTCCCAGGAGATGAAGCTTTCTTT. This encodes CASSLLPGDEAFF.

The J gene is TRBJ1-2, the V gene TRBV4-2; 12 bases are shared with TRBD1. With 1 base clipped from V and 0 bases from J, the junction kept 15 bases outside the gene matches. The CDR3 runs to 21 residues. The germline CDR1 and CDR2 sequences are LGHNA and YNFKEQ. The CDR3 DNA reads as TGTGCCAGCAGCCAAGTTTATCCCGCCGGGACAGGGGGCCGTGCTAACTATGGCTACACCTTC. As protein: CASSQVYPAGTGGRANYGYTF.

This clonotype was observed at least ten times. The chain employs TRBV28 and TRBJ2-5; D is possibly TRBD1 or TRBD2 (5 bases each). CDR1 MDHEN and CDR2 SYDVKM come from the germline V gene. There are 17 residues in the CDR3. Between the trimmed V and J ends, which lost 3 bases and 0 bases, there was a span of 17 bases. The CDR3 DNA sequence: TGTGCCAGCAGTTTGCCCGGGACGCAGCTTTACCAAGAGACCCAGTACTTC. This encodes CASSLPGTQLYQETQYF. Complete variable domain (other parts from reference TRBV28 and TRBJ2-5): DVKVTQSSRYLVKRTGEKVFLECVQDMDHENMFWYRQDPGLGLRLIYFSYDVKMKEKGDIPEGYSVSREKKERFSLILESASTNQTSMYLCASSLPGTQLYQETQYFGPGTRLLVL.

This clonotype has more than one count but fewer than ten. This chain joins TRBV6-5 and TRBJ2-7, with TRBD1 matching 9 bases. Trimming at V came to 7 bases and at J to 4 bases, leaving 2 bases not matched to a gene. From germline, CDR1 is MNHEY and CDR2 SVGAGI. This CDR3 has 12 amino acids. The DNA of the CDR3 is TGTGCCAGCAAGGACAGGGGTTACGAGCAGTACTTC. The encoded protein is CASKDRGYEQYF.

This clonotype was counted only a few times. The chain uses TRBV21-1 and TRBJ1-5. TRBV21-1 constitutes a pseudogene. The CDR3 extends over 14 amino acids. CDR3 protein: CASSRAPGNQPQHF. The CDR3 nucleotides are TGTGCCAGCAGCAGGGCGCCGGGCAATCAGCCCCAGCATTTT.

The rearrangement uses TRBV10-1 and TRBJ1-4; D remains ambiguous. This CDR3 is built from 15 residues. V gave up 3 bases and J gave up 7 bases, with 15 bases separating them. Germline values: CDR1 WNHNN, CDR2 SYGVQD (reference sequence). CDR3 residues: CASSDSRGMSEKLFF. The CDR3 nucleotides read TGCGCCAGCAGTGATTCGAGAGGGATGAGTGAAAAACTGTTTTTT.

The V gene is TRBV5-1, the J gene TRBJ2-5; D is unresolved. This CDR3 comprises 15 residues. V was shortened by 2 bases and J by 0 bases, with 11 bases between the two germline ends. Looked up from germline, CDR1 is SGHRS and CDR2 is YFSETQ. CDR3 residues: CASSFDQMYQETQYF. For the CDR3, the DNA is TGCGCCAGCAGCTTCGACCAAATGTACCAAGAGACCCAGTACTTC.

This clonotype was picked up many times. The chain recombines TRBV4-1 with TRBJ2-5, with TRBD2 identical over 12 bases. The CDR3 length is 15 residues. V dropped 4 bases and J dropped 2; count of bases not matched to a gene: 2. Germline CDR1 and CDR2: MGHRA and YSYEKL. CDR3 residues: CASSPTSGGQETQYF. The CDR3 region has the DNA TGCGCCAGCAGCCCTACTAGCGGGGGGCAAGAGACCCAGTACTTC.

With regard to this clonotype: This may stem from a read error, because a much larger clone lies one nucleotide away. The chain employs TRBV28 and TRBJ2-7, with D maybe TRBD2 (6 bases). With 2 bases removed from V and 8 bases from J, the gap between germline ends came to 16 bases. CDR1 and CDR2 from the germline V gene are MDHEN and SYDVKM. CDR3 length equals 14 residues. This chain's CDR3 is CASSLLSRGYKQYF. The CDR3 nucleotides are TGTGCCAGCAGTTTACTGTCTCGGGGGTACAAGCAGTACTTC.

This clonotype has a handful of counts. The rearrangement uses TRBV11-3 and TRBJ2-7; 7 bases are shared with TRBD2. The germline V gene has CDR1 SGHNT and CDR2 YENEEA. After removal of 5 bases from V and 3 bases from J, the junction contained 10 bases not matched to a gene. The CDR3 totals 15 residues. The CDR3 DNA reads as TGTGCCAGCAGCCCCCGGGGAAGCGGGATCTACGAGCAGTACTTC. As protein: CASSPRGSGIYEQYF.

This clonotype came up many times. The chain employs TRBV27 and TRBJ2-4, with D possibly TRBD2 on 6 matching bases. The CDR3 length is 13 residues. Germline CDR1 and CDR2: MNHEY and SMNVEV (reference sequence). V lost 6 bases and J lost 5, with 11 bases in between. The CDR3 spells CASRGAGQNIQYF. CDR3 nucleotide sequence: TGTGCCAGCAGAGGGGCGGGACAAAACATTCAGTACTTC.

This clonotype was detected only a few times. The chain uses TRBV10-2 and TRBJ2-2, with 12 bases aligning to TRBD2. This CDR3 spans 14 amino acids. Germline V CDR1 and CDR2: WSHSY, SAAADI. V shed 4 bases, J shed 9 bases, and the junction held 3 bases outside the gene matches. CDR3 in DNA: TGCGCCAGCAGTGGGACTAGCGGGACGAGGGAGCTGTTTTTT. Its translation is CASSGTSGTRELFF.